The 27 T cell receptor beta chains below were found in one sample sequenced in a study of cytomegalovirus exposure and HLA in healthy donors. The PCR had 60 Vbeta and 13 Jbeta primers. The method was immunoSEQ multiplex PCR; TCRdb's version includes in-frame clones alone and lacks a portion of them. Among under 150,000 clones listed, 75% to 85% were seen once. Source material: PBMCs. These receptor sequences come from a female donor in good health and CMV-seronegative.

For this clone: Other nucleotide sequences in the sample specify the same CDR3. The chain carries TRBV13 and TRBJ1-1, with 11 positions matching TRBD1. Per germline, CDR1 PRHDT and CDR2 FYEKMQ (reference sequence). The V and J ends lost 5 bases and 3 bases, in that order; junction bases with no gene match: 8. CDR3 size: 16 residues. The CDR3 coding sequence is TGTGCCAGCAGCCCACCTGGACAGGGGGCGGACACTGAAGCTTTCTTT. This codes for CASSPPGQGADTEAFF.

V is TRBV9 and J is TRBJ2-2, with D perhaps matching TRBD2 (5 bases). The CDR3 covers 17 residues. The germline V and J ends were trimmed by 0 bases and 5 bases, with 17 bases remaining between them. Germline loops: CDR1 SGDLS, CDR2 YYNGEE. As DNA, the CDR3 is TGTGCCAGCAGCGTAGGCTCGACGGGGTTACGGACCGGGGAGCTGTTTTTT. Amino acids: CASSVGSTGLRTGELFF. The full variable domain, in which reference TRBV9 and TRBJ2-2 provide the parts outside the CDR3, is DSGVTQTPKHLITATGQRVTLRCSPRSGDLSVYWYQQSLDQGLQFLIQYYNGEERAKGNILERFSAQQFPDLHSELNLSSLELGDSALYFCASSVGSTGLRTGELFFGEGSRLTVL.

Here the CDR3 reads CASSRGGGAPGREQYF. The CDR3 nucleotides read TGTGCCAGCAGCAGGGGGGGCGGGGCCCCCGGACGCGAGCAGTACTTC. The rearrangement joins TRBV7-9 to TRBJ2-7; D may be TRBD2 (7 bases). The germline V gene encodes CDR1 SEHNR and CDR2 FQNEAQ (reference sequence). This CDR3 contains 16 residues. The V end was cut by 5 bases, the J end by 6 bases, with 23 bases between. The whole variable domain, filled in from reference TRBV7-9 and TRBJ2-7, reads DTGVSQNPRHKITKRGQNVTFRCDPISEHNRLYWYRQTLGQGPEFLTYFQNEAQLEKSRLLSDRFSAERPKGSFSTLEIQRTEQGDSAMYLCASSRGGGAPGREQYFGPGTRLTVT.

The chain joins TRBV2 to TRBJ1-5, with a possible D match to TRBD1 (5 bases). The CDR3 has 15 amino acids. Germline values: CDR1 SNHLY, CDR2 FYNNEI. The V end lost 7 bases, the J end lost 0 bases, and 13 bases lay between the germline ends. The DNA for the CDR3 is TGTGCCAGCACCGAACAGGACTATAGCAATCAGCCCCAGCATTTT. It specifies CASTEQDYSNQPQHF.

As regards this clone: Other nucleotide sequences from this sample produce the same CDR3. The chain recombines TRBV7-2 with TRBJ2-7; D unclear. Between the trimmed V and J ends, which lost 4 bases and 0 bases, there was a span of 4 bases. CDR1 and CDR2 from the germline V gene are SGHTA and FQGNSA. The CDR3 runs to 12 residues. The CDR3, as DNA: TGTGCCAGCAGCTCCGTCTCCTACGAGCAGTACTTC. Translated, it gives CASSSVSYEQYF.

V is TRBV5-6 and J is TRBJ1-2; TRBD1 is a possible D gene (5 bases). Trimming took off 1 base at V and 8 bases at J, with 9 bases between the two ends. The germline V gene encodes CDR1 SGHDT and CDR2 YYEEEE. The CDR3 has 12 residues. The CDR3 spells CASSLTTGGYTF. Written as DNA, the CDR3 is TGTGCCAGCAGCTTGACCACAGGCGGCTACACCTTC. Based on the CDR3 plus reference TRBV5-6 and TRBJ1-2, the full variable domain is DAGVTQSPTHLIKTRGQQVTLRCSPKSGHDTVSWYQQALGQGPQFIFQYYEEEERQRGNFPDRFSGHQFPNYSSELNVNALLLGDSALYLCASSLTTGGYTFGSGTRLTVV.

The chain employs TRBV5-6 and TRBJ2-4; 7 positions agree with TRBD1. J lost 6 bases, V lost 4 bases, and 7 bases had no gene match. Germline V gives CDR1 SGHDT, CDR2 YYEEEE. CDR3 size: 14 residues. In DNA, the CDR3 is TGTGCCAGCAGCAGGACAGGTGGAGGAAACATTCAGTACTTC. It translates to CASSRTGGGNIQYF.

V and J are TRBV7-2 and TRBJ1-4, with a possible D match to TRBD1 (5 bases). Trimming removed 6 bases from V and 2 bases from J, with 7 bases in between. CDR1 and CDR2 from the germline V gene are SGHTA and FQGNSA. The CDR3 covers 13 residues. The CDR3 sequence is CASRQGTNEKLFF. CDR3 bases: TGTGCCAGCAGGCAGGGTACTAATGAAAAACTGTTTTTT.

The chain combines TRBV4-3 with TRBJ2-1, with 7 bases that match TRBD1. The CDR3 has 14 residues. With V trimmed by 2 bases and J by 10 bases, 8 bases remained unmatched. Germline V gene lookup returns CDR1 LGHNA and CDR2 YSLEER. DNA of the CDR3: TGCGCCAGCAGCCAAACACAGGGGACGGGAGAGCAGTTCTTC. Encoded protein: CASSQTQGTGEQFF.

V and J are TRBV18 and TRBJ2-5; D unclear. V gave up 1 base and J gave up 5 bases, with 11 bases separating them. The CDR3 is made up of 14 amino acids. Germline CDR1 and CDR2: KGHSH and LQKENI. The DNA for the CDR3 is TGTGCCAGCTCACCACTCCCTGCACGGGAGACCCAGTACTTC. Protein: CASSPLPARETQYF.

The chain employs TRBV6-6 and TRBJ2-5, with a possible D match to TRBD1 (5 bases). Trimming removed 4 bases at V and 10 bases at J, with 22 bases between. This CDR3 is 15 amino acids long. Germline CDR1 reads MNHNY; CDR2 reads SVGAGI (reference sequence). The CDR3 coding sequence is TGTGCCAGCAGTTTCGAGCCCAGGGTAATTGAGGACCAGTACTTC. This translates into CASSFEPRVIEDQYF.

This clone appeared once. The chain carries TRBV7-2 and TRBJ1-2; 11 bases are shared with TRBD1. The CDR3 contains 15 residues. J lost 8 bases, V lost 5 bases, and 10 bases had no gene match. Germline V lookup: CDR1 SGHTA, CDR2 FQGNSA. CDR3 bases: TGTGCCAGCAGCCTAAGGACAGGGGGCGGCTCAGGCTACACCTTC. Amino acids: CASSLRTGGGSGYTF. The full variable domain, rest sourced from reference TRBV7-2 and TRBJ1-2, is GAGVSQSPSNKVTEKGKDVELRCDPISGHTALYWYRQSLGQGLEFLIYFQGNSAPDKSGLPSDRFSAERTGGSVSTLTIQRTQQEDSAVYLCASSLRTGGGSGYTFGSGTRLTVV.

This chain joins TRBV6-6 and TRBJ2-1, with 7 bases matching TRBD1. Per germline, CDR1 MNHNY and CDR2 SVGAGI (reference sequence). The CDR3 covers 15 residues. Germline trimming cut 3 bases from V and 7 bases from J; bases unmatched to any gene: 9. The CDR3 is CASSYNADRLNEQFF. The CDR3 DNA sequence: TGTGCCAGCAGTTATAATGCGGACAGGTTAAATGAGCAGTTCTTC.

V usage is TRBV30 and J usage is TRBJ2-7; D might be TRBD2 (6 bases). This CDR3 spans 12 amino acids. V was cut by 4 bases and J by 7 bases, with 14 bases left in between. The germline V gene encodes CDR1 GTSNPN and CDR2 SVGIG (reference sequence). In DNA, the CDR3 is TGTGCCTGGAACTCCGGGAGCAAAGAGCAGTACTTC. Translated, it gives CAWNSGSKEQYF.

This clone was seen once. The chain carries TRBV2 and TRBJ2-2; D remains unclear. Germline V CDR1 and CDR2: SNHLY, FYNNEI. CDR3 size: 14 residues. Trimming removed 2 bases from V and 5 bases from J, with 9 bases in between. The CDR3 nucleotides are TGTGCCAGCAGTGAACGCCCGAGGACCGGGGAGCTGTTTTTT. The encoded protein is CASSERPRTGELFF.

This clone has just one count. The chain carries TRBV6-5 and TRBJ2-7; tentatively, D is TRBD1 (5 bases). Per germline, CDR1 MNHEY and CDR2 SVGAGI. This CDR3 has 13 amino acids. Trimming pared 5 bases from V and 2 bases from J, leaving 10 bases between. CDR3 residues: CASSRDSTYEQYF. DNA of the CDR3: TGTGCCAGCAGTCGCGACAGTACCTACGAGCAGTACTTC.

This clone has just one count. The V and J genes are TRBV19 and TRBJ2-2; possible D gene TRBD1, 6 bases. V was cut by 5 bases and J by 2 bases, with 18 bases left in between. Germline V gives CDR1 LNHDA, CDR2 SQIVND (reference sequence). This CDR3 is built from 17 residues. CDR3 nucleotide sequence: TGTGCCAGTAGTTCTCCAGGGGCGCCTCTAAACACCGGGGAGCTGTTTTTT. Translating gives CASSSPGAPLNTGELFF.

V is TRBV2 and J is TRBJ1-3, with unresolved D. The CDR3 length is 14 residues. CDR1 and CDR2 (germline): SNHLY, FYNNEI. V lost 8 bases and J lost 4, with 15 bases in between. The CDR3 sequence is CASLLGVSGNTIYF. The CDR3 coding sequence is TGTGCCAGCCTCCTCGGGGTCAGCGGAAACACCATATATTTT.

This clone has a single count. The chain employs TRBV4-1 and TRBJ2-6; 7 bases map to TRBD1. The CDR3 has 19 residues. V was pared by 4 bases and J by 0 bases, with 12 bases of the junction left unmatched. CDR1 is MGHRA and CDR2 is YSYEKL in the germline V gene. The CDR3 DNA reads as TGCGCCAGCAGCCGCCCCGGACAGGCCAAGAGCTCTGGGGCCAACGTCCTGACTTTC. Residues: CASSRPGQAKSSGANVLTF.

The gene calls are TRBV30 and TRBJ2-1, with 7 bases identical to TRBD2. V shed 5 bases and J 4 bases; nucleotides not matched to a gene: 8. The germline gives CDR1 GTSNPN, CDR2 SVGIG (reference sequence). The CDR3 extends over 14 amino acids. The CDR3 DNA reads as TGTGCCTGGTCCCCGGGACTACCGTACAATGAGCAGTTCTTC. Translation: CAWSPGLPYNEQFF. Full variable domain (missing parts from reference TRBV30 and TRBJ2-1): SQTIHQWPATLVQPVGSPLSLECTVEGTSNPNLYWYRQAAGRGLQLLFYSVGIGQISSEVPQNLSASRPQDRQFILSSKKLLLSDSGFYLCAWSPGLPYNEQFFGPGTRLTVL.

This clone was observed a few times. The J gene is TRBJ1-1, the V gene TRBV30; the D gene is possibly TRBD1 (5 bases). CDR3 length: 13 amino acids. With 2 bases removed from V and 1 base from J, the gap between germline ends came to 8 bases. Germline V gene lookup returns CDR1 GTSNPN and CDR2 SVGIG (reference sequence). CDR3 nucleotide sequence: TGTGCCTGGAGTATAGGACAGAACACTGAAGCTTTCTTT. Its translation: CAWSIGQNTEAFF.

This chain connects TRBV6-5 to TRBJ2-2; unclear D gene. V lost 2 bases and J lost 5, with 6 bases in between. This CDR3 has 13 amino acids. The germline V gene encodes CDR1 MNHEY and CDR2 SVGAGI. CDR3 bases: TGTGCCAGCAGTTACGAGAGGACCGGGGAGCTGTTTTTT. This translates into CASSYERTGELFF.

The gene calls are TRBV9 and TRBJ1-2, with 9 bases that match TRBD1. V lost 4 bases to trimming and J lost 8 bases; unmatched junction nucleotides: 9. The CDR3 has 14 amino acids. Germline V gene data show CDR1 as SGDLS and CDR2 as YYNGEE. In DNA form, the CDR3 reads TGTGCCAGCAGCCCAGGGGACAGGGTCTCCGGCTACACCTTC. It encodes CASSPGDRVSGYTF. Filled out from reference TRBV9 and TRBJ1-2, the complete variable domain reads DSGVTQTPKHLITATGQRVTLRCSPRSGDLSVYWYQQSLDQGLQFLIQYYNGEERAKGNILERFSAQQFPDLHSELNLSSLELGDSALYFCASSPGDRVSGYTFGSGTRLTVV.

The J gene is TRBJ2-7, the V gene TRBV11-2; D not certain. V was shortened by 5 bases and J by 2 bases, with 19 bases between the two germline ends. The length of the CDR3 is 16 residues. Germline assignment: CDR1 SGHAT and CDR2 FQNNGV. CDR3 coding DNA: TGTGCCAGCAGCAATAACGCAGTCGTCGTCACCTACGAGCAGTACTTC. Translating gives CASSNNAVVVTYEQYF.

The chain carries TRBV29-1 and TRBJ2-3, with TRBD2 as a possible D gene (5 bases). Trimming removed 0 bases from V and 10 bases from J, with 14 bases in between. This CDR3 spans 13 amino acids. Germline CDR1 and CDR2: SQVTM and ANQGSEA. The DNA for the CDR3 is TGCAGCGTTGAAGATAGGGTGCGGAGGTCGCAGTATTTT. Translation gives CSVEDRVRRSQYF.

CDR3 region: CASSVVPGGKETQYF. CDR3 bases: TGTGCCAGCAGCGTAGTCCCAGGGGGGAAAGAGACCCAGTACTTC. The chain is built from TRBV9 and TRBJ2-5, with D maybe TRBD1 (7 bases). The germline gives CDR1 SGDLS, CDR2 YYNGEE. The CDR3 runs 15 residues. The V and J ends lost 0 bases and 3 bases respectively, with 12 bases between them.

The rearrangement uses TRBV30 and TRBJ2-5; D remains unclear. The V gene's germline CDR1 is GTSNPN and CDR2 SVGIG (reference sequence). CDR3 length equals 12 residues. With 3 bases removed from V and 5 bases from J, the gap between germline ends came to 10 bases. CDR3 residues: CAWRGEGETQYF. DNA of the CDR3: TGTGCCTGGAGAGGAGAAGGCGAGACCCAGTACTTC.